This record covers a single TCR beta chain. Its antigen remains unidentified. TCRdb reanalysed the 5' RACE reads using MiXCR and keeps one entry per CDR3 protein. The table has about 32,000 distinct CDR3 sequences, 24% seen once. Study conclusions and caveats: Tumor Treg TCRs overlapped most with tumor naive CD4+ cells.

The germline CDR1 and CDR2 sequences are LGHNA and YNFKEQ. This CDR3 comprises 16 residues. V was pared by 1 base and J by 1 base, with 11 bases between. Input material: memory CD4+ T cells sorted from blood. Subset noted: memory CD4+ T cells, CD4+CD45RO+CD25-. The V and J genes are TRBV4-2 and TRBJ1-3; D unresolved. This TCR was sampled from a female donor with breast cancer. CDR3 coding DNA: TGTGCCAGCAGCCAAGGCGGTCCGTGGTCTGGAAACACCATATATTTT. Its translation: CASSQGGPWSGNTIYF.